The text below deals with one T cell receptor beta chain. The protocol was immunoSEQ multiplex PCR, while the TCRdb copy is restricted to in-frame clones and leaves out a portion. The repertoire has around 46,000 clones, around 86% of them found once; the top ten carry around 15%. These data belong to a study of blood T cell repertoires in COVID-19. Study-wide background: The United States, Italy and Spain supplied acute and convalescent COVID-19 samples. Sample material is recorded as cDNA or gDNA derived from T cells, B-cell-depleted T cells, or PBMCs.

The CDR3 has 15 residues. Per the germline V gene, CDR1 is LGHNA and CDR2 is YSLEER. Trimming shortened V by 0 bases and J by 6 bases, and 15 bases separated the two germline ends. This sequence joins TRBV4-3 and TRBJ2-7, with D hard to call. This TCR derives from a human donor in a cohort sampled during active COVID-19. Sequenced material: peripheral blood. CDR3 bases: TGCGCCAGCAGCCAAGATGCCCCCAACCTCGGCGAGCAGTACTTC. This encodes CASSQDAPNLGEQYF.